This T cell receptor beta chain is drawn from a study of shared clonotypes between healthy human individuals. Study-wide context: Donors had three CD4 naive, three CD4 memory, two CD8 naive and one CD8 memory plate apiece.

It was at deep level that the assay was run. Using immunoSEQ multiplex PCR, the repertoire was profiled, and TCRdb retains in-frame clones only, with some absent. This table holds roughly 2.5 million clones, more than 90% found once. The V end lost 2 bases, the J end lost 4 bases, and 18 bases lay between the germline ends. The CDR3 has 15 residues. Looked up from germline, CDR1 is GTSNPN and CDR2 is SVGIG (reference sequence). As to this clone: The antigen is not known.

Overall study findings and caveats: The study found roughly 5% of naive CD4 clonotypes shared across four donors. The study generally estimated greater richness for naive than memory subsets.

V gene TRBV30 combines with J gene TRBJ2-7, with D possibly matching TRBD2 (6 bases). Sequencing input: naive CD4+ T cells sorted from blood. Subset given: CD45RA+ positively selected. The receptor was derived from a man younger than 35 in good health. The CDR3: CAWSRRSGALYEQYF. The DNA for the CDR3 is TGTGCCTGGAGTCGCCGTTCGGGAGCCCTTTACGAGCAGTACTTC.